Listed here is a single T cell receptor beta chain. The antigen is undetermined. TCRdb ran MiXCR on the reads and lists one entry per CDR3 protein. The sample has about 920,000 distinct CDR3 sequences; roughly 30% are singletons. The entry originates in a study of T cell repertoires in cytomegalovirus infection. Study details: Both recently identified HLA-C-restricted and well-studied HLA-B-restricted CMV epitopes were used in the study. Public TCR beta signature analysis indicated the presence of both CMV infection and matching HLA type. Points from the study as a whole: HLA-C-restricted CMV-specific TCR beta clonotypes were dominant in the ex vivo response.

CDR1 is MNHEY, CDR2 SVGEGT, per germline. V dropped 8 bases and J dropped 4 bases, with 14 bases sitting between them. CDR3 length: 13 residues. The chain has TRBV6-2 or TRBV6-3 and TRBJ2-5, with D tentatively TRBD2 (6 bases). The clonotype was recovered from a human donor in good health (CMV status not recorded). Some clones in this sample may be carry-over from other donors' samples. Material: cultured CD8+ T cells from PBMCs, obtained from culture after CMV antigen stimulation. This CDR3 is CASLDGTSETQYF. CDR3 in DNA: TGTGCCAGCCTCGATGGGACTTCAGAGACCCAGTACTTC.